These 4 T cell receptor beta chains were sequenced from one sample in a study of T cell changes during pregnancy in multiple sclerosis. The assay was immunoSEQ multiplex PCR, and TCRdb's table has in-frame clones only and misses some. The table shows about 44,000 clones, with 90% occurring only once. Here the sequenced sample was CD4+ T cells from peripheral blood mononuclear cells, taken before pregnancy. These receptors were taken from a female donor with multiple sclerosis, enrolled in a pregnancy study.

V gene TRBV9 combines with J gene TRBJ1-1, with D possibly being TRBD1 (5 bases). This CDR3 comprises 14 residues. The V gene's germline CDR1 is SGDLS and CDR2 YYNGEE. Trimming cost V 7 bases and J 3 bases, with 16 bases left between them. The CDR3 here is CASEPGEGYTEAFF. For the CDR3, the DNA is TGTGCCAGCGAGCCGGGGGAGGGTTACACTGAAGCTTTCTTT.

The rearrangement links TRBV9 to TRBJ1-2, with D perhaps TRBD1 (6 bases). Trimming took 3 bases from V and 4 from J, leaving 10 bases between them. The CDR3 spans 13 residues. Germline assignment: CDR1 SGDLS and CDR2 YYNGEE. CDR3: CASSATGFYGYTF. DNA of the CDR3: TGTGCCAGCAGCGCAACAGGGTTCTATGGCTACACCTTC.

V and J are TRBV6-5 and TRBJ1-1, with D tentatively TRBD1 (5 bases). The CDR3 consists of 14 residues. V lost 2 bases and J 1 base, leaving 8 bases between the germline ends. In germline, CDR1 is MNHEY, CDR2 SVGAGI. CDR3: CASSYGQGNTEAFF. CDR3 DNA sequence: TGTGCCAGCAGTTACGGCCAGGGGAACACTGAAGCTTTCTTT.

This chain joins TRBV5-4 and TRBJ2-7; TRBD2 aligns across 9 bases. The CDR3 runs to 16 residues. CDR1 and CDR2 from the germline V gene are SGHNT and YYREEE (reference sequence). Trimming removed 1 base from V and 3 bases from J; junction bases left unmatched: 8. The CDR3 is CASSLWGRGGVYEQYF. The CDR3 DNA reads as TGTGCCAGCAGCTTGTGGGGGCGGGGGGGCGTCTACGAGCAGTACTTC.